This T cell receptor (beta chain) is from a study of OX40 agonist ivuxolimab in advanced cancers. Data came from immunoSEQ multiplex PCR; TCRdb stores just in-frame clones and leaves some out. This repertoire shows more than 35,000 clones, approximately 86% found once; its top ten account for around an eighth. V was trimmed by 3 bases and J by 6 bases, leaving 17 bases between them. CDR1 LNHDA and CDR2 SQIVND come from the germline V gene (reference sequence). The CDR3 is 15 amino acids. Sequencing used CD4+ or CD8+ T cells sorted from blood, obtained in a trial of the OX40 agonist ivuxolimab. This TCR derives from an adult with an advanced solid tumor such as melanoma, head and neck, liver or kidney cancer. The genes are TRBV19 and TRBJ1-2; D is perhaps TRBD1 (5 bases). The chain's CDR3 is CASSMQGSDVNGYTF. The CDR3, as DNA: TGTGCCAGTAGTATGCAGGGCTCGGATGTCAATGGCTACACCTTC.